The 30 T cell receptor beta chains below all came from one sample that was sequenced in a study of beta chain features in type 1 diabetes. The study reverse transcribed the entire isolated RNA, so it sequenced expressed TCRB transcripts. The table came from immunoSEQ multiplex PCR; TCRdb's copy has only in-frame clones and leaves some out. This sample yields 200,000 to 250,000 clones, of which around 9.9% are seen a single time; 1% to 1.5% belongs to the top ten. What was sequenced was central memory CD4+ T cells from blood. These receptors were taken from a man between 18 and 29 years old in good health.

This clone has at least ten counts. Other DNA sequences in the same sample also yield this CDR3. The rearrangement uses TRBV7-2 and TRBJ2-2, with a weak D call TRBD2 (6 bases). Germline V gene sequence: CDR1 SGHTA, CDR2 FQGNSA. This CDR3 has 14 residues. Trimming removed 1 base at V and 6 bases at J, with 9 bases between. The CDR3 DNA reads TGTGCCAGCAGCTTAGGGAGGGGTTCCGGGGAGCTGTTTTTT. Its translation is CASSLGRGSGELFF.

V and J are TRBV6-5 and TRBJ2-5; a possible D gene is TRBD1 (5 bases). The germline CDR1 and CDR2 sequences are MNHEY and SVGAGI. The V end lost 2 bases, the J end lost 3 bases, and 13 bases lay between the germline ends. The CDR3 totals 15 residues. The CDR3 bases are TGTGCCAGCAGTTACCGTAAGACAGAGAAAGAGACCCAGTACTTC. Its protein is CASSYRKTEKETQYF.

The chain links TRBV4-3 to TRBJ2-7; no reliable D call. There are 14 residues in the CDR3. Germline CDR1 LGHNA, CDR2 YSLEER. V lost 0 bases to trimming and J lost 2 bases, with 8 bases between them. This chain's CDR3 is CASSQEQRAYEQYF. The CDR3 bases are TGCGCCAGCAGCCAAGAGCAAAGGGCCTACGAGCAGTACTTC.

This chain links TRBV11-3 with TRBJ2-2, with 8 nucleotides matching TRBD1. The CDR3 totals 16 residues. Trimming at V came to 5 bases and at J to 1 base, leaving 6 bases not matched to a gene. The germline V gene encodes CDR1 SGHNT and CDR2 YENEEA. The DNA of the CDR3 is TGTGCCAGCAGCCCACGGACAGGGAGGAACACCGGGGAGCTGTTTTTT. This gives the protein CASSPRTGRNTGELFF.

The chain recombines TRBV4-1 with TRBJ2-3; TRBD2 aligns across 11 bases. The CDR3 length is 18 residues. V gave up 0 bases and J gave up 8 bases; unmatched junction bases: 13. CDR1 and CDR2 (germline): MGHRA, YSYEKL. In nucleotides, the CDR3 is TGCGCCAGCAGCCAAGATGGTTTAGGGACTAGCGGCACGGGTACGCAGTATTTT. As protein: CASSQDGLGTSGTGTQYF.

The chain carries TRBV11-2 and TRBJ2-5; D is uncertain. The CDR3 is 14 residues long. Looked up from germline, CDR1 is SGHAT and CDR2 is FQNNGV. V was cut by 5 bases and J by 2 bases, with 12 bases left in between. The CDR3 coding sequence is TGTGCCAGCAGCACCACGGCGAGACAAGAGACCCAGTACTTC. Encoded protein: CASSTTARQETQYF. The variable domain in full, with the rest retrieved from reference TRBV11-2 and TRBJ2-5, is EAGVAQSPRYKIIEKRQSVAFWCNPISGHATLYWYQQILGQGPKLLIQFQNNGVVDDSQLPKDRFSAERLKGVDSTLKIQPAKLEDSAVYLCASSTTARQETQYFGPGTRLLVL.

The V and J genes are TRBV7-7 and TRBJ2-7; D not resolved. Germline V gene data show CDR1 as SSHAT and CDR2 as FNYEAQ (reference sequence). Trimming cost V 0 bases and J 4 bases, with 10 bases left between them. The CDR3 extends over 14 amino acids. The CDR3 sequence is CASSLATGNYEQYF. Here the CDR3 DNA reads TGTGCCAGCAGCTTAGCCACTGGAAATTACGAGCAGTACTTC.

Regarding this clone: Other DNA variants within this sample encode the same CDR3. The rearrangement joins TRBV30 to TRBJ2-3; 8 nucleotides line up with TRBD1. The CDR3 contains 14 residues. Germline CDR1 reads GTSNPN; CDR2 reads SVGIG (reference sequence). The V segment lost 3 bases and the J segment 6 bases; nucleotides outside the gene matches: 8. The CDR3 region has the DNA TGTGCCTGGAGCAGGACAGGGTCGGGGGATACGCAGTATTTT. Translated, it gives CAWSRTGSGDTQYF.

This clone has a handful of counts. This sequence joins TRBV4-3 and TRBJ2-1; TRBD2 matches 11 bases. Germline CDR1 is LGHNA and CDR2 is YSLEER. This CDR3 has 16 residues. Unmatched junction bases numbered 13, after V lost 1 base and J lost 14 bases. The CDR3 region is CASSQGTGTSGRLKFF. The CDR3 DNA reads as TGCGCCAGCAGCCAAGGTACCGGGACTAGCGGCCGACTGAAGTTCTTC.

Ten or more counts support this clone. V and J are TRBV2 and TRBJ2-1; 7 bases fit TRBD1. The CDR3 spans 15 residues. Germline V gene data show CDR1 as SNHLY and CDR2 as FYNNEI. The J segment lost 5 bases and the V segment lost 8 bases, leaving 12 bases of the junction unmatched. The CDR3 region is CASALDRVGDNEQFF. CDR3 bases: TGTGCCAGCGCCCTCGACAGGGTTGGGGACAATGAGCAGTTCTTC.

This clone appeared a few times. Here the CDR3 DNA reads TGTGCCAGCAGCGTAGGCGGTTCGCTCGGCTATGGCTACACCTTC. It translates to CASSVGGSLGYGYTF. V gene TRBV9 combines with J gene TRBJ1-2; unclear D gene. The CDR3 runs 15 residues. The germline CDR1 and CDR2 sequences are SGDLS and YYNGEE. Trimming cost V 0 bases and J 4 bases, with 13 bases left between them.

This clone was counted between two and nine times. The chain combines TRBV6-5 with TRBJ2-7, with TRBD2 identical over 8 bases. V shed 2 bases, J shed 6 bases, and the junction held 9 bases outside the gene matches. This CDR3 comprises 15 residues. CDR1 MNHEY and CDR2 SVGAGI come from the germline V gene. The CDR3 here is CASSYRLTGGGEQYF. The CDR3, as DNA: TGTGCCAGCAGTTACAGACTCACGGGAGGGGGCGAGCAGTACTTC.

This clone was seen only a few times. The chain recombines TRBV2 with TRBJ1-5; the D is unclear. The V and J ends lost 1 base and 5 bases respectively, with 12 bases between them. Germline V gene data show CDR1 as SNHLY and CDR2 as FYNNEI. CDR3 length: 15 residues. The CDR3 nucleotides read TGTGCCAGCAGTGAAGGTGGGCCAATATATCAGCCCCAGCATTTT. It translates to CASSEGGPIYQPQHF. Combining the CDR3 with reference TRBV2 and TRBJ1-5 gives the whole variable domain EPEVTQTPSHQVTQMGQEVILRCVPISNHLYFYWYRQILGQKVEFLVSFYNNEISEKSEIFDDQFSVERPDGSNFTLKIRSTKLEDSAMYFCASSEGGPIYQPQHFGDGTRLSIL.

This chain links TRBV14 with TRBJ2-5; D gene uncertain. The CDR3 spans 15 residues. Trimming left V 0 bases short and J 4 bases short, with 12 bases between. Germline V CDR1 and CDR2: SGHDN, FVKESK. The CDR3 DNA follows: TGTGCCAGCAGCCAAGATAAGTGGCCGAGAGAGACCCAGTACTTC. Encoded protein: CASSQDKWPRETQYF.

The gene calls are TRBV9 and TRBJ2-1, with 8 bases lining up with TRBD2. With V trimmed by 6 bases and J by 3 bases, 14 bases remained unmatched. The CDR3 runs to 17 residues. Germline V gene sequence: CDR1 SGDLS, CDR2 YYNGEE. The CDR3 reads CASNIDPAGEGYNEQFF. The CDR3 DNA reads as TGTGCCAGCAACATAGACCCAGCGGGAGAGGGCTACAATGAGCAGTTCTTC.

The chain is built from TRBV7-2 and TRBJ2-5; the D gene is possibly TRBD1 (5 bases). This CDR3 contains 15 residues. The germline V gene encodes CDR1 SGHTA and CDR2 FQGNSA. The V end lost 3 bases, the J end lost 1 base, and 12 bases lay between the germline ends. CDR3 bases: TGTGCCAGCAGCTTGCAGCGAAGGGGCCAAGAGACCCAGTACTTC. Translating gives CASSLQRRGQETQYF.

The V and J genes are TRBV30 and TRBJ2-3, with D possibly TRBD2 on 5 matching bases. The V gene's germline CDR1 is GTSNPN and CDR2 SVGIG (reference sequence). V dropped 0 bases and J dropped 3 bases, with 7 bases sitting between them. This CDR3 region has 13 residues. The CDR3 here is CAWSVRETDTQYF. CDR3 nucleotide sequence: TGTGCCTGGAGTGTAAGGGAGACAGATACGCAGTATTTT.

This clone appeared a few times. The V gene is TRBV4-3, the J gene TRBJ2-2, with D possibly being TRBD2 (5 bases). Trimming shortened V by 1 base and J by 0 bases, and 12 bases separated the two germline ends. The CDR3 is made up of 17 amino acids. Germline V CDR1 and CDR2: LGHNA, YSLEER. The CDR3 spells CASSQALLAPNTGELFF. The CDR3 bases are TGCGCCAGCAGCCAAGCTCTCCTAGCACCGAACACCGGGGAGCTGTTTTTT.

The V and J genes are TRBV7-8 and TRBJ2-2; 9 bases are shared with TRBD2. The CDR3 contains 15 residues. Germline V gene sequence: CDR1 SGHVS, CDR2 FQNEAQ. The V gene end was trimmed by 4 bases and the J gene end by 5 bases; junction bases not matched to a gene: 5. CDR3 region: CASSYPSGVTGELFF. CDR3 coding DNA: TGTGCCAGCAGCTACCCTAGCGGGGTTACCGGGGAGCTGTTTTTT.

This clone occurred once. This sequence joins TRBV9 and TRBJ2-1; TRBD2 matches at 11 bases. The CDR3 sequence is 16 residues long. The V gene end was trimmed by 4 bases and the J gene end by 8 bases; junction bases not matched to a gene: 11. Germline assignment: CDR1 SGDLS and CDR2 YYNGEE. The CDR3: CASSLSTSGSRYEQFF. CDR3 coding DNA: TGTGCCAGCAGCCTATCTACTAGCGGGAGTAGGTATGAGCAGTTCTTC. Drawing the rest from reference TRBV9 and TRBJ2-1, the complete variable domain is DSGVTQTPKHLITATGQRVTLRCSPRSGDLSVYWYQQSLDQGLQFLIQYYNGEERAKGNILERFSAQQFPDLHSELNLSSLELGDSALYFCASSLSTSGSRYEQFFGPGTRLTVL.

The rearrangement links TRBV7-2 to TRBJ2-2; D gene unclear. Germline values: CDR1 SGHTA, CDR2 FQGNSA. The CDR3 is 12 amino acids. The V end lost 5 bases, the J end lost 3 bases, and 4 bases lay between the germline ends. The CDR3 is CASSHYTGELFF. The CDR3 coding sequence is TGTGCCAGCAGCCACTACACCGGGGAGCTGTTTTTT.

This clone was picked up a small number of times. The chain couples TRBV7-2 to TRBJ2-7, with 7 bases fitting TRBD1. This CDR3 is 15 amino acids long. Germline assignment: CDR1 SGHTA and CDR2 FQGNSA. The V gene end was trimmed by 6 bases and the J gene end by 1 base; junction bases not matched to a gene: 9. CDR3 bases: TGTGCCAGCAGAGACACGACAGGGAAATCCTACGAGCAGTACTTC. This encodes CASRDTTGKSYEQYF.

The chain combines TRBV2 with TRBJ2-6; D is undetermined. Trimming took 6 bases from V and 4 from J, leaving 13 bases between them. The CDR3 has 15 amino acids. The germline gives CDR1 SNHLY, CDR2 FYNNEI. The chain's CDR3 is CASSVGSPGANVLTF. The CDR3 region has the DNA TGTGCCAGCAGCGTCGGGTCACCCGGGGCCAACGTCCTGACTTTC.

This clone was counted only a few times. The chain recombines TRBV5-4 with TRBJ2-3; D call uncertain. CDR1 and CDR2 (germline): SGHNT, YYREEE (reference sequence). The CDR3 is made up of 16 amino acids. V was shortened by 0 bases and J by 2 bases, with 13 bases between the two germline ends. The CDR3 loop is CASSLERKRSTDTQYF. The CDR3 coding sequence is TGTGCCAGCAGCTTGGAACGTAAGCGCTCCACAGATACGCAGTATTTT.

This clone was found a few times. The genes are TRBV2 and TRBJ2-1, with 8 bases lining up with TRBD1. Losses at the gene ends were 7 bases for V and 7 bases for J; bases not matched to a gene: 6. Germline assignment: CDR1 SNHLY and CDR2 FYNNEI. This CDR3 has 13 residues. This chain's CDR3 is CASTRDRSNEQFF. CDR3 bases: TGTGCCAGCACCCGGGACAGGAGTAATGAGCAGTTCTTC. The variable domain in full, completed from reference TRBV2 and TRBJ2-1, reads EPEVTQTPSHQVTQMGQEVILRCVPISNHLYFYWYRQILGQKVEFLVSFYNNEISEKSEIFDDQFSVERPDGSNFTLKIRSTKLEDSAMYFCASTRDRSNEQFFGPGTRLTVL.

This sequence joins TRBV2 and TRBJ2-1; tentative D call: TRBD2 (7 bases). Trimming left V 8 bases short and J 0 bases short, with 32 bases between. Per germline, CDR1 SNHLY and CDR2 FYNNEI. CDR3 length: 21 amino acids. The CDR3 protein is CASSGANGRSLSQSSYNEQFF. CDR3 in DNA: TGTGCCAGCTCAGGGGCAAACGGGAGGTCCCTTTCCCAGAGCTCCTACAATGAGCAGTTCTTC.

This clone was picked up many times. This rearrangement joins TRBV27 to TRBJ1-1; tentative D call: TRBD1 (5 bases). Trimming took off 6 bases at V and 5 bases at J, with 16 bases between the two ends. CDR1 is MNHEY and CDR2 is SMNVEV in the germline V gene (reference sequence). This CDR3 has 14 residues. Here the CDR3 DNA reads TGTGCCAGCAGCGATCGGACACCCCCGACTGAAGCTTTCTTT. It specifies CASSDRTPPTEAFF.

V usage is TRBV4-2 and J usage is TRBJ2-1; D gene unclear. This CDR3 is 14 amino acids long. CDR1 LGHNA and CDR2 YNFKEQ come from the germline V gene. The germline V and J ends were trimmed by 6 bases and 1 base, with 10 bases remaining between them. The CDR3 region has the DNA TGTGCCAGCAGGTCGATCCAGTCCTACAATGAGCAGTTCTTC. Its translation: CASRSIQSYNEQFF.

This clone has more than one count but fewer than ten. The rearrangement joins TRBV2 to TRBJ2-5; 10 bases match TRBD1. The DNA end favors TRBJ2-7, so the J call may be wrong. This CDR3 has 14 amino acids. Germline V CDR1 and CDR2: SNHLY, FYNNEI. The CDR3 DNA reads TGTGCCAGCACCCGGGACAGGGGCGCCTACGAGCAGTACTTC. It translates to CASTRDRGAYEQYF.

The chain recombines TRBV10-2 with TRBJ2-3; D is unclear. V dropped 5 bases and J dropped 4 bases, with 13 bases sitting between them. This CDR3 region has 14 residues. Germline-derived CDR1 and CDR2 are WSHSY and SAAADI. The CDR3 loop is CASSSSMGSDTQYF. The CDR3 bases are TGCGCCAGCAGTTCCTCGATGGGGTCAGATACGCAGTATTTT.